This is a list of T cell receptor beta chains from one sample in a study of blood T cell repertoires in COVID-19. Here immunoSEQ multiplex PCR was the method, and the copy in TCRdb shows in-frame clones only, minus some. The sample yields under 250,000 clones, roughly 90% seen once. Sequenced material: peripheral blood. Receptor source: a man aged 60-69 years with COVID-19, enrolled during active disease. The CDR3 runs from the conserved cysteine through the conserved F or W. A D gene is named only where the DNA matches it firmly. For some rows the clone size is stated as once, few or many, or as a class when expanded; others skip it.

TRBV12-3/TRBV12-4	.	TRBJ1-2	.	TGTGCCAGCAGTTTAGCGGGAGAGTATGGCTACACCTTC	CASSLAGEYGYTF
TRBV7-6	.	TRBJ2-3	TRBD2	TGTGCCAGCAGCTTAACCAGCGGGAGCCCAACAGATACGCAGTATTTT	CASSLTSGSPTDTQYF
TRBV14	.	TRBJ1-2	.	TGTGCCAGCAGCCAAGTGAGACAGAACTATGGCTACACCTTC	CASSQVRQNYGYTF
TRBV10-2	.	TRBJ2-2	TRBD2	TGCGCCAGCAGAGTAGCGGGAGGGCCTGGCGGGGAGCCCTTTTTT	CASRVAGGPGGEPFF
TRBV10-3	once	TRBJ1-5	TRBD1	TGTGCCATCCGACAGGGTGGGAATCAGCCCCAGCATTTT	CAIRQGGNQPQHF
TRBV6-5	.	TRBJ1-1	.	TGTGCCAGCAGTTACGGGGGGAGCACTGAAGCTTTCTTT	CASSYGGSTEAFF
TRBV2	once	TRBJ2-3	.	TGTGCCAGCAGTGAGAGGTTCCCTAGCACAGATACGCAGTATTTT	CASSERFPSTDTQYF
TRBV9	.	TRBJ1-2	.	TGTGCCAGCAGCGTAGGACAGGAGGATAGATATGGCTACACCTTC	CASSVGQEDRYGYTF
TRBV6-5	.	TRBJ1-4	TRBD1	TGTGCCAGCAGTACCTCTACAGGGGCGAGCGAAAAACTGTTTTTT	CASSTSTGASEKLFF
TRBV4-1	.	TRBJ1-5	TRBD1	TGCGCCAGCAGCCCCGGACAGGGGATGTATCAGCCCCAGCATTTT	CASSPGQGMYQPQHF
TRBV30	.	TRBJ1-2	.	TGTGCCTGGAGATCGACCGGGACATCGACTGGGGGCTACACCTTC	CAWRSTGTSTGGYTF
TRBV27	.	TRBJ1-6	.	TGTGCCAGCAGTTTACAGGGATGGGCCGATAATTCACCCCTCCACTTT	CASSLQGWADNSPLHF
TRBV27	.	TRBJ2-2	TRBD2	TGTGCCAGCAGTTCATCGGGACTAGCGGGGCTAGGCACCGGGGAGCTGTTTTTT	CASSSSGLAGLGTGELFF
TRBV6-2/TRBV6-3	.	TRBJ1-6	.	TGTGCCAGCAGTTACAAGGTCGAACCCGGGTCCTATAATTCACCCCTCCACTTT	CASSYKVEPGSYNSPLHF
TRBV3-1/TRBV3-2	.	TRBJ2-7	TRBD2	TGTGCCAGCAGTCTTAGCGGGAGCTCCTACGAGCAGTACTTC	CASSLSGSSYEQYF
TRBV5-1	.	TRBJ1-6	TRBD1	TGCGCCAGCAGCTTGGCCCCGGACAGGGGGGACTCACCCCTCCACTTT	CASSLAPDRGDSPLHF
TRBV7-3	once	TRBJ2-3	.	TGTGCCAGCAGCCCATTGCCTAGTTCCACAGATACGCAGTATTTT	CASSPLPSSTDTQYF
TRBV9	.	TRBJ2-1	TRBD2	TGTGCCAGCAGCGTGGGGGCTAGCGGGAGTGGGAATGAGCAGTTCTTC	CASSVGASGSGNEQFF
TRBV18	.	TRBJ2-7	.	TGTGCCAGCTCACCCGGCCAGGACGAGCAGTACTTC	CASSPGQDEQYF
TRBV6-5	.	TRBJ1-4	TRBD1	TGTGCCAGCAGTATACAGGGGGCAAATGAAAAACTGTTTTTT	CASSIQGANEKLFF
TRBV7-9	.	TRBJ2-1	.	TGTGGCCTCGGTGGGCCGTTCTACAATGAGCAGTTCTTC	CGLGGPFYNEQFF
TRBV6-5	.	TRBJ2-7	.	TGTGCCAGCAGTTACTCGACCCTCGCGGTGGTTGAGCAGTACTTC	CASSYSTLAVVEQYF
TRBV5-4	.	TRBJ2-4	TRBD1	TGTGCCAGCAGCTTGGGACAGGGGGCGGAAAACATTCAGTACTTC	CASSLGQGAENIQYF
TRBV19	.	TRBJ2-1	.	TGTGCCAGTAACTCGGACACCTACAATGAGCAGTTCTTC	CASNSDTYNEQFF
TRBV10-3	.	TRBJ1-1	.	TGTGCCATCAGTGAGTCGGCCCGGAGCACTGAAGCTTTCTTT	CAISESARSTEAFF
TRBV6-5	.	TRBJ1-5	TRBD1	TGTGCCAGCAGAGAGACAGGGGGGCAGCCCCAGCATTTT	CASRETGGQPQHF
TRBV27	.	TRBJ2-7	.	TGTGCCAGCAGTACCCGAGGGAGAGATCTATCCTACGAGCAGTACTTC	CASSTRGRDLSYEQYF
TRBV5-1	.	TRBJ1-1	TRBD1	TGCGCCAGCAGCTCCGGGACAGGGAATATCATGAACACTGAAGCTTTCTTT	CASSSGTGNIMNTEAFF
TRBV28	.	TRBJ2-7	.	TGTGCCAGCAGTGGGAGTGGAGGGGCCTACGAGCAGTACTTC	CASSGSGGAYEQYF
TRBV7-2	.	TRBJ2-1	TRBD2	TGTGCCAGCAGCTTAGGGGGAGGGGCCAATGAGCAGTTCTTC	CASSLGGGANEQFF
TRBV7-3	.	TRBJ2-3	.	TGTGCCAGCAGCTTAGCGGTAGGCAGGGGCACAGATACGCAGTATTTT	CASSLAVGRGTDTQYF
TRBV6-5	.	TRBJ2-2	.	TGTGCCAGCAGCCCCGGGGGAAGGGGCACCGGGGAGCTGTTTTTT	CASSPGGRGTGELFF
TRBV9	.	TRBJ1-1	TRBD1	TGTGCCAGCAGTGTAGGACAGGGGAACACTGAAGCTTTCTTT	CASSVGQGNTEAFF
TRBV7-2	.	TRBJ2-4	TRBD1	TGTGCCAGCAGCGTAACAGGGGCCACCCTAGCCAAAAACATTCAGTACTTC	CASSVTGATLAKNIQYF
TRBV28	.	TRBJ1-2	TRBD1	TGTGCCAGCACCGCGCCCGGGACAGGGTCTGGCTACACCTTC	CASTAPGTGSGYTF
TRBV7-9	.	TRBJ2-7	.	TGTGCCAGCAGCATAGGATCAGGGATCTACGAGCAGTACTTC	CASSIGSGIYEQYF
TRBV5-4	.	TRBJ1-4	TRBD1	TGTGCCAGCACCACAGGGGCTTCTGAAAAACTGTTTTTT	CASTTGASEKLFF
TRBV4-1	once	TRBJ2-5	.	TGCGCCAGCAGCCAATTGACCGTGAAGCGGCCTCAAGAGACCCAGTACTTC	CASSQLTVKRPQETQYF
TRBV27	.	TRBJ1-1	.	TGTGCCTCTCTAAAACAGGGAAACACTGAAGCTTTCTTT	CASLKQGNTEAFF
TRBV11-2	once	TRBJ1-2	.	TGTGCCAGCAGCCCCGAATTCCCCCAGGCGAACGAGTATGGCTACACCTTC	CASSPEFPQANEYGYTF
TRBV4-1	.	TRBJ1-5	.	TGCGCCAGCAGCCCCCAAGCCCTCGGAGATCAGCCCCAGCATTTT	CASSPQALGDQPQHF
TRBV30	.	TRBJ1-5	.	TGTGCCTGGAGTGCACTACCCAATCAGCCCCAGCATTTT	CAWSALPNQPQHF
TRBV5-4	.	TRBJ2-1	.	TGTGCCAGCAGCTTGATGCAGGGTGGGTCATATGAGCAGTTCTTC	CASSLMQGGSYEQFF
TRBV28	.	TRBJ2-5	TRBD2	TGTGCCAGCAGTCCGGGGACTAGCGGGAGTAGGAAGACCCAGTACTTC	CASSPGTSGSRKTQYF
TRBV6-1	.	TRBJ2-7	TRBD1	TGTGCCAGCAGTGAAGGACAGGGTCCGATCTACGAGCAGTACTTC	CASSEGQGPIYEQYF
TRBV9	once	TRBJ2-5	.	TGTGCCAGCAGCGTAGGCCCGGACTACAGAGAGACCCAGTACTTC	CASSVGPDYRETQYF
TRBV6-5	.	TRBJ1-2	.	TGTGCCAGCAGTTCAGGCTCTCGATATGGCTACACCTTC	CASSSGSRYGYTF
TRBV20-1	.	TRBJ2-2	.	TGCAGTGCTAGTGCGAGTAGGGCGGGAAGGCCGAACACCGGGGAGCTGTTTTTT	CSASASRAGRPNTGELFF
TRBV27	.	TRBJ2-2	TRBD1	TGTGCCAGCAGCAGACAGGGGGGGTTTTTCACCGGGGAGCTGTTTTTT	CASSRQGGFFTGELFF
TRBV7-9	.	TRBJ2-1	TRBD2	TGTGCCAGCAGCCCGGCGGGGGTCGGGATAGGTGAGCAGTTCTTC	CASSPAGVGIGEQFF
TRBV5-5	.	TRBJ2-2	TRBD2	TGTGCCAGCCGGCTAGCGGGACCGAACACCGGGGAGCTGTTTTTT	CASRLAGPNTGELFF
TRBV2	.	TRBJ1-3	.	TGTGCCAGCAGGGCGGGATATTCTGGAAACACCATATATTTT	CASRAGYSGNTIYF
TRBV11-3	.	TRBJ2-1	TRBD2	TGTGCCAGCAGCTTAGCTAGCGGTTACAATGAGCAGTTCTTC	CASSLASGYNEQFF